This T cell receptor (beta chain) comes out of a study of CD8 T cells in ankylosing spondylitis. General study points: Eight or nine highly homologous variants formed a TCR beta motif that appeared characteristic of ankylosing spondylitis blood. Earlier work had already found some motif variants in reactive arthritis synovial fluid and blood. Disease-linked clones proved CD8+ and comparatively uncommon in peripheral blood.

MiXCR was run by TCRdb on the 5' RACE reads, yielding one entry per CDR3 protein. The repertoire holds about 440,000 distinct CDR3 sequences, approximately 17% seen once, with over 0.9% in the top ten. This clonotype was seen a few times. Its antigen is undetermined. CDR1 and CDR2 from the germline V gene are SGHNT and YYREEE (reference sequence). This CDR3 has 16 residues. The V gene lost 3 bases and the J gene lost 2 bases, with 15 bases spanning the gap. The chain links TRBV5-4 to TRBJ2-1; D is unclear. This TCR derives from a male donor with ankylosing spondylitis. Sequencing was performed on blood, either unsorted or a sorted T cell fraction (not recorded which). CDR3: CASSSDPADTYNEQFF. The CDR3, as DNA: TGTGCCAGCAGCTCGGACCCCGCTGACACCTACAATGAGCAGTTCTTC.